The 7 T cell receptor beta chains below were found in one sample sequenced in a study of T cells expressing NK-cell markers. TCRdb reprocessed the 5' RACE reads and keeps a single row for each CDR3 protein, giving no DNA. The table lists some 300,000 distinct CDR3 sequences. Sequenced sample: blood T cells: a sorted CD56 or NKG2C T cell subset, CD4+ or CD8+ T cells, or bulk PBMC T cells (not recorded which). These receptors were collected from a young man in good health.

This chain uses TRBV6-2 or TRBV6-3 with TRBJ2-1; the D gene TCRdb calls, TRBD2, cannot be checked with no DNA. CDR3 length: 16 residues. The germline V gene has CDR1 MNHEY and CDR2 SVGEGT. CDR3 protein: CASQPGLAGKTNEQFF.

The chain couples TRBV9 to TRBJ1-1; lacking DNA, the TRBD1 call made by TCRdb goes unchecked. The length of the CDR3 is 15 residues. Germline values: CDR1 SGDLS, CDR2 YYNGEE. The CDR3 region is CASSRGGGRGTEAFF.

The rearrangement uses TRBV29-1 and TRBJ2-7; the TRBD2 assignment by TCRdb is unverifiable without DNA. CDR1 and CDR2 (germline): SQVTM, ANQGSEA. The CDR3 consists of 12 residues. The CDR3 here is CSAKGLSYEQYF.

CDR3 sequence: CASSFQGRGKETQYF. J is TRBJ2-5 and V is TRBV27; TCRdb outputs TRBD1, but without DNA this stays unchecked. CDR1 and CDR2 from the germline V gene are MNHEY and SMNVEV (reference sequence). CDR3 size: 15 residues.

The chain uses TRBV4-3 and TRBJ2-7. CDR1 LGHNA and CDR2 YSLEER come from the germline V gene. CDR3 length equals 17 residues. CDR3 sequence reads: CASSQEIRLTSSYEQYF.

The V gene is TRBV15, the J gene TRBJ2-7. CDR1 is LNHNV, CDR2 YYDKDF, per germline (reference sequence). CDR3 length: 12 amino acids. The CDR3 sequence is CATSRDGSEQYF.

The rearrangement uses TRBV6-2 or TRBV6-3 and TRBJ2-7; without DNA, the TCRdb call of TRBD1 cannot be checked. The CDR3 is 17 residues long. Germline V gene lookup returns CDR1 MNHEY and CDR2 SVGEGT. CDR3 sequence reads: CASSFGGKDTIPYEQYF.